The 14 T cell receptor beta chains given below trace back to one sample, sequenced in a study of blood T cell repertoires in COVID-19. Clones were sequenced by immunoSEQ multiplex PCR, and TCRdb holds only the in-frame ones, with some missing. The sample contains around 86,000 clones, 85% of which appear only once. Source material: peripheral blood. The receptors originated from a man older than 75 with acute or convalescent COVID-19.

CDR3 in DNA: TGCGCCAGCAGCCAATCCGGGCTGATTCCAGGGGAGCAGTATTTT. It translates to CASSQSGLIPGEQYF. This chain links TRBV4-3 with TRBJ2-3; a weak D match, TRBD1 (6 bases). V was pared by 2 bases and J by 11 bases, with 20 bases between. Per the germline V gene, CDR1 is LGHNA and CDR2 is YSLEER. This CDR3 has 15 amino acids.

CDR3 sequence (DNA): TGTGCCAGCAACCCTGGGAGGGGAAACACCATATATTTT. Residues: CASNPGRGNTIYF. This chain connects TRBV9 to TRBJ1-3, with unresolved D. Trimming took off 6 bases at V and 4 bases at J, with 11 bases between the two ends. CDR3 length: 13 amino acids. Germline assignment: CDR1 SGDLS and CDR2 YYNGEE.

This chain connects TRBV6-2 or TRBV6-3 to TRBJ2-7, with 13 bases identical to TRBD2. The CDR3 is made up of 17 amino acids. Unmatched junction bases numbered 11, after V lost 5 bases and J lost 4 bases. Germline CDR1 MNHEY, CDR2 SVGEGT. The CDR3 DNA follows: TGTGCCAGCAGTGCATCGACCCTACTAGCGGGAGGGTACGAGCAGTACTTC. Translated, it gives CASSASTLLAGGYEQYF.

V is TRBV9 and J is TRBJ1-1, with D tentatively TRBD1 (6 bases). V was cut by 0 bases and J by 0 bases, with 9 bases left in between. Per germline, CDR1 SGDLS and CDR2 YYNGEE. The CDR3 has 15 residues. CDR3 in amino acids: CASSVATGMNTEAFF. The CDR3 DNA sequence: TGTGCCAGCAGCGTAGCTACAGGGATGAACACTGAAGCTTTCTTT.

V is TRBV28 and J is TRBJ1-2, with D tentatively TRBD1 (6 bases). The CDR3 runs to 14 residues. Germline V gives CDR1 MDHEN, CDR2 SYDVKM. V was pared by 4 bases and J by 5 bases, with 14 bases between. CDR3 amino acids: CASSSSAGVYGYTF. CDR3 coding DNA: TGTGCCAGCAGTTCTTCCGCAGGGGTATATGGCTACACCTTC.

The chain links TRBV10-3 to TRBJ1-1; D is possibly TRBD1 (6 bases). V was trimmed by 5 bases and J by 4 bases, leaving 26 bases between them. CDR1 ENHRY and CDR2 SYGVKD come from the germline V gene. The CDR3 totals 18 residues. The DNA of the CDR3 is TGTGCCATCAGTCAGGCGGGGGGCGGGGCCATAAGAAGCACTGAAGCTTTCTTT. Encoded protein: CAISQAGGGAIRSTEAFF.

This sequence joins TRBV19 and TRBJ2-1, with TRBD1 matching 8 bases. Trimming at V came to 3 bases and at J to 9 bases, leaving 4 bases not matched to a gene. Per germline, CDR1 LNHDA and CDR2 SQIVND (reference sequence). CDR3 length equals 13 residues. The CDR3 protein is CASSIRGPVEQFF. The CDR3 DNA follows: TGTGCCAGTAGTATCAGGGGGCCAGTTGAGCAGTTCTTC.

The genes are TRBV28 and TRBJ2-7, with 8 positions matching TRBD2. CDR3 length: 15 amino acids. Germline-derived CDR1 and CDR2 are MDHEN and SYDVKM. V trimming: 10 bases; J trimming: 0 bases; junction bases outside the gene matches: 11. CDR3 loop: CAIRSGSGNSYEQYF. CDR3 DNA sequence: TGTGCCATCAGGTCGGGTAGCGGGAACTCCTACGAGCAGTACTTC.

The J gene is TRBJ2-7, the V gene TRBV20-1, with D uncertain. The V end was cut by 6 bases, the J end by 3 bases, with 9 bases between. CDR1 is DFQATT and CDR2 is SNEGSKA in the germline V gene (reference sequence). The CDR3 is made up of 11 amino acids. The CDR3 DNA follows: TGCAGTGCAGCGAGCCACTACGAGCAGTACTTC. Translation gives CSAASHYEQYF.

This chain joins TRBV5-1 and TRBJ2-7; tentatively, D is TRBD2 (5 bases). Trimming pared 0 bases from V and 5 bases from J, leaving 9 bases between. The CDR3 extends over 13 amino acids. The V gene's germline CDR1 is SGHRS and CDR2 YFSETQ. The CDR3: CASSLGGRNEQYF. Here the CDR3 DNA reads TGCGCCAGCAGCTTGGGCGGGCGGAACGAGCAGTACTTC. Full variable domain (remainder filled in from reference TRBV5-1 and TRBJ2-7): KAGVTQTPRYLIKTRGQQVTLSCSPISGHRSVSWYQQTPGQGLQFLFEYFSETQRNKGNFPGRFSGRQFSNSRSEMNVSTLELGDSALYLCASSLGGRNEQYFGPGTRLTVT.

The genes are TRBV19 and TRBJ1-1, with TRBD1 as a possible D gene (5 bases). Per germline, CDR1 LNHDA and CDR2 SQIVND (reference sequence). Deletions cut 7 bases from V and 5 bases from J, with 14 bases between. The CDR3 is 13 residues long. The CDR3 region has the DNA TGTGCCAGTAAGTTTCAGGGTGGGACTGAAGCTTTCTTT. It codes for CASKFQGGTEAFF.

This rearrangement joins TRBV6-5 to TRBJ1-4; 9 bases are shared with TRBD1. Germline CDR1 is MNHEY and CDR2 is SVGAGI. The CDR3 is 14 amino acids. V dropped 8 bases and J dropped 7; count of bases not matched to a gene: 8. In DNA, the CDR3 is TGTGCCAGCGGTACCGGGACAGGGCGTGAAAAACTGTTTTTT. Amino acid sequence: CASGTGTGREKLFF.

The V call is TRBV29-1, the J call TRBJ1-1; 10 nucleotides align to TRBD1. The germline V gene has CDR1 SQVTM and CDR2 ANQGSEA. This CDR3 has 12 residues. J was trimmed by 8 bases and V by 7 bases; bases with no gene match: 7. In DNA, the CDR3 is TGCAGCGCTCGGACAGGGGGGGAGGAAGCTTTCTTT. Encoded protein: CSARTGGEEAFF.

The chain uses TRBV28 and TRBJ1-1; TRBD1 matches at 9 bases. This CDR3 has 13 residues. Germline CDR1 reads MDHEN; CDR2 reads SYDVKM. V was clipped by 7 bases and J by 4 bases; unmatched bases: 4. The CDR3 nucleotides read TGTGCCAGCACCGGGACAGGGAGCACTGAAGCTTTCTTT. It specifies CASTGTGSTEAFF.